This record looks at one T cell receptor beta chain sequence and its context. This sample stems from a study of T cell changes during pregnancy in multiple sclerosis. Profiled with immunoSEQ multiplex PCR; TCRdb holds only in-frame clones, not every one. The sample has tens of thousands of clones, 90% to 95% seen once; the top ten hold approximately 5%. CDR1 is SGHNT and CDR2 is YYREEE in the germline V gene (reference sequence). Trimming left V 0 bases short and J 2 bases short, with 5 bases between. The CDR3 totals 13 residues. The gene calls are TRBV5-4 and TRBJ1-1; D not resolved. This receptor was obtained from a female donor with multiple sclerosis, enrolled in a pregnancy study. The sample in question was CD8+ T cells from peripheral blood mononuclear cells, obtained before pregnancy. The CDR3 sequence is CASSLGRNTEAFF. CDR3 DNA: TGTGCCAGCAGCTTGGGGAGAAACACTGAAGCTTTCTTT.